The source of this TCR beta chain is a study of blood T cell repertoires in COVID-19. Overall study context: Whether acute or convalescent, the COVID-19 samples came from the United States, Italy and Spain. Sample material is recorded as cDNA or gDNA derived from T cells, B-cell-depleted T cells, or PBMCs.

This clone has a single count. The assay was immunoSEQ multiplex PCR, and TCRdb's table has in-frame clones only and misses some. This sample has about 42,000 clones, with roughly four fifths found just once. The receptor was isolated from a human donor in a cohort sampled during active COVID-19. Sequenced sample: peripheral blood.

The CDR3 loop is CASSGGYRENSNQPQHF. In DNA form, the CDR3 reads TGTGCCAGCAGTGGAGGATACAGGGAGAATAGCAATCAGCCCCAGCATTTT. The chain combines TRBV6-1 with TRBJ1-5; a possible D gene is TRBD1 (6 bases). The V gene lost 4 bases and the J gene lost 0 bases, with 16 bases spanning the gap. Germline assignment: CDR1 MNHNS and CDR2 SASEGT. There are 17 residues in the CDR3.